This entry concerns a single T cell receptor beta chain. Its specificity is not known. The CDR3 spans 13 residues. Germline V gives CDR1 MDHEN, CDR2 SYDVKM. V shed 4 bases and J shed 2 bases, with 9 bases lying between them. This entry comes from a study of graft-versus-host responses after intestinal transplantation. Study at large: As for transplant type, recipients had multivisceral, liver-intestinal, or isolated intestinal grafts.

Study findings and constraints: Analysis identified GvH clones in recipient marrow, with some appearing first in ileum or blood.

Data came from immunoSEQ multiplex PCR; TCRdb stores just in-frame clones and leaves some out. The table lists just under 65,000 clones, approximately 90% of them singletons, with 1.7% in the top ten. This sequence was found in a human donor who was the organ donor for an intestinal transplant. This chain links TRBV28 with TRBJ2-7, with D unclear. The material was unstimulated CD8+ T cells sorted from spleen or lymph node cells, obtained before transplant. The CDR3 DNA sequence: TGTGCCAGCAGTTGGGCCGGTGCCTACGAGCAGTACTTC. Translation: CASSWAGAYEQYF.